What follows are 16 T cell receptor beta chains derived from one specimen sequenced in a study of shared clonotypes between healthy human individuals. Clones were sequenced by immunoSEQ multiplex PCR, and TCRdb holds only the in-frame ones, with some missing. The sample contains approximately 2,000,000 clones, 93% of which appear only once. Terminally differentiated effector memory CD45RA+ cells were left out of the naive CD8 fraction, which was CD45RO-negative and positively selected for CCR7. Sequencing was carried out using naive CD8+ T cells from PBMCs. The receptors were gathered from a man between 18 and 35 years old in good health. Some clones in this sample may be carry-over from other donors' samples.

The chain carries TRBV27 and TRBJ1-1; D gene unclear. CDR3 length equals 14 residues. V lost 4 bases and J 1 base, leaving 10 bases between the germline ends. Germline V gives CDR1 MNHEY, CDR2 SMNVEV (reference sequence). CDR3 protein: CASSYVAGNTEAFF. In nucleotides, the CDR3 is TGTGCCAGCAGTTACGTTGCGGGGAACACTGAAGCTTTCTTT.

The V call is TRBV4-2, the J call TRBJ1-2; a weak D match, TRBD1 (5 bases). There are 18 residues in the CDR3. Germline lookup yields CDR1 LGHNA and CDR2 YNFKEQ. The V end lost 1 base, the J end lost 2 bases, and 20 bases lay between the germline ends. This CDR3 is CASSQVPPSEGLNYGYTF. The CDR3 nucleotides read TGTGCCAGCAGCCAAGTGCCCCCCTCGGAGGGACTCAACTATGGCTACACCTTC.

The chain uses TRBV15 and TRBJ1-5, with a weak D call TRBD1 (5 bases). V was pared by 3 bases and J by 2 bases, with 14 bases between. CDR3 size: 16 residues. From germline, CDR1 is LNHNV and CDR2 YYDKDF (reference sequence). CDR3 amino acids: CATSSPRDLGNQPQHF. CDR3 bases: TGTGCCACCAGCAGTCCCCGGGACCTTGGCAATCAGCCCCAGCATTTT. Full variable domain (remainder filled in from reference TRBV15 and TRBJ1-5): DAMVIQNPRYQVTQFGKPVTLSCSQTLNHNVMYWYQQKSSQAPKLLFHYYDKDFNNEADTPDNFQSRRPNTSFCFLDIRSPGLGDTAMYLCATSSPRDLGNQPQHFGDGTRLSIL.

Written as DNA, the CDR3 is TGTGCCAGCAGGTCTGAGCGGGGAGCTAATGAAAAACTGTTTTTT. This translates into CASRSERGANEKLFF. The chain joins TRBV7-6 to TRBJ1-4, with unresolved D. Per germline, CDR1 SGHVS and CDR2 FNYEAQ. The CDR3 consists of 15 residues. V was cut by 6 bases and J by 3 bases, with 14 bases left in between.

This chain uses TRBV30 with TRBJ2-3; 11 nucleotides match TRBD2. J gave up 6 bases and V 2 bases, and 7 bases lay outside the gene matches. This CDR3 spans 15 amino acids. CDR1 is GTSNPN, CDR2 SVGIG, per germline (reference sequence). The CDR3 DNA sequence: TGTGCCTGGAGTATTAGCGGGAGGGCCCTGGATACGCAGTATTTT. Encoded protein: CAWSISGRALDTQYF.

The genes are TRBV27 and TRBJ2-1; D may be TRBD1 (6 bases). Between the trimmed V and J ends, which lost 4 bases and 5 bases, there was a span of 15 bases. Per germline, CDR1 MNHEY and CDR2 SMNVEV (reference sequence). This CDR3 has 15 amino acids. CDR3 in amino acids: CASSSYRVADNEQFF. CDR3 DNA sequence: TGTGCCAGCAGTTCTTACAGGGTGGCCGACAATGAGCAGTTCTTC.

This chain uses TRBV7-9 with TRBJ1-3; 7 bases agree with TRBD1. Germline V gene data show CDR1 as SEHNR and CDR2 as FQNEAQ (reference sequence). This CDR3 is built from 14 residues. Trimming took 8 bases from V and 0 from J; bases not matched to a gene: 4. CDR3 nucleotides: TGTGCCAGCGGTGGACAGGACTCTGGAAACACCATATATTTT. Protein: CASGGQDSGNTIYF.

The chain combines TRBV27 with TRBJ2-7; D is unresolved. Germline V gene data show CDR1 as MNHEY and CDR2 as SMNVEV (reference sequence). Trimming left V 2 bases short and J 0 bases short, with 11 bases between. This CDR3 region has 15 residues. For the CDR3, the DNA is TGTGCCAGCAGTTTAGGCAGCCTGAGCTCCTACGAGCAGTACTTC. It translates to CASSLGSLSSYEQYF.

This clone showed up just once. V gene TRBV7-2 combines with J gene TRBJ1-3, with TRBD1 as a possible D gene (6 bases). Trimming left V 3 bases short and J 2 bases short, with 11 bases between. The germline V gene encodes CDR1 SGHTA and CDR2 FQGNSA. CDR3 size: 15 residues. The CDR3 is CASSLQGLAGNTIYF. CDR3 nucleotide sequence: TGTGCCAGCAGCTTGCAGGGGTTAGCTGGAAACACCATATATTTT.

The chain employs TRBV27 and TRBJ2-1; 7 bases agree with TRBD2. Trimming removed 3 bases from V and 1 base from J; junction bases left unmatched: 3. The germline V gene encodes CDR1 MNHEY and CDR2 SMNVEV (reference sequence). The CDR3 loop spans 15 amino acids. CDR3 DNA sequence: TGTGCCAGCAGTTTCGGCGGGAGATCCTACAATGAGCAGTTCTTC. It codes for CASSFGGRSYNEQFF.

Only one count was recorded for this clone. This chain uses TRBV7-9 with TRBJ2-2; 7 positions match TRBD2. V was clipped by 4 bases and J by 3 bases; unmatched bases: 14. The germline gives CDR1 SEHNR, CDR2 FQNEAQ (reference sequence). The CDR3 is made up of 18 amino acids. CDR3 coding DNA: TGTGCCAGCAGCTGGACGAGGGACGGGAGGTCTGACACCGGGGAGCTGTTTTTT. Its translation: CASSWTRDGRSDTGELFF. Using reference TRBV7-9 and TRBJ2-2 for the parts outside the CDR3, the full variable domain is DTGVSQNPRHKITKRGQNVTFRCDPISEHNRLYWYRQTLGQGPEFLTYFQNEAQLEKSRLLSDRFSAERPKGSFSTLEIQRTEQGDSAMYLCASSWTRDGRSDTGELFFGEGSRLTVL.

The chain carries TRBV5-6 and TRBJ1-5, with D possibly being TRBD1 (6 bases). The germline CDR1 and CDR2 sequences are SGHDT and YYEEEE. This CDR3 has 16 amino acids. The V end was cut by 2 bases, the J end by 0 bases, with 12 bases between. The CDR3 loop reads CASSFGGAASNQPQHF. The CDR3 coding sequence is TGTGCCAGCAGCTTTGGGGGGGCGGCTAGCAATCAGCCCCAGCATTTT.

This rearrangement joins TRBV9 to TRBJ2-1; D possibly corresponds to TRBD2 (6 bases). V lost 0 bases and J 8 bases, leaving 21 bases between the germline ends. This CDR3 is built from 17 residues. Germline lookup yields CDR1 SGDLS and CDR2 YYNGEE. The DNA of the CDR3 is TGTGCCAGCAGCGTAGCTTGGGGCGGGATAGCGATCGATGAGCAGTTCTTC. Amino acid sequence: CASSVAWGGIAIDEQFF.

J is TRBJ2-2 and V is TRBV27; D ambiguous. CDR1 is MNHEY and CDR2 is SMNVEV in the germline V gene (reference sequence). CDR3 size: 17 residues. The V and J ends lost 1 base and 3 bases respectively, with 15 bases between them. Written as DNA, the CDR3 is TGTGCCAGCAGTTTATTGGGGTACAGAAGCGACACCGGGGAGCTGTTTTTT. Translating gives CASSLLGYRSDTGELFF.

The rearrangement joins TRBV29-1 to TRBJ2-1; 7 positions agree with TRBD1. CDR3 size: 19 residues. The V gene end was trimmed by 6 bases and the J gene end by 5 bases; junction bases not matched to a gene: 25. The germline V gene encodes CDR1 SQVTM and CDR2 ANQGSEA. The CDR3 nucleotides are TGCAGCGTCACAGGGGCGTCTACCGGAGGTACAAGCAGTCACAATGAGCAGTTCTTC. Amino acids: CSVTGASTGGTSSHNEQFF.

The chain recombines TRBV7-8 with TRBJ2-7; 13 bases agree with TRBD2. The CDR3 has 16 residues. Germline CDR1 reads SGHVS; CDR2 reads FQNEAQ. Losses at the gene ends were 4 bases for V and 5 bases for J; bases not matched to a gene: 8. The CDR3 DNA reads TGTGCCAGCAGCTCGACTTGGACTAGCGGGAGCAACGAGCAGTACTTC. This codes for CASSSTWTSGSNEQYF.